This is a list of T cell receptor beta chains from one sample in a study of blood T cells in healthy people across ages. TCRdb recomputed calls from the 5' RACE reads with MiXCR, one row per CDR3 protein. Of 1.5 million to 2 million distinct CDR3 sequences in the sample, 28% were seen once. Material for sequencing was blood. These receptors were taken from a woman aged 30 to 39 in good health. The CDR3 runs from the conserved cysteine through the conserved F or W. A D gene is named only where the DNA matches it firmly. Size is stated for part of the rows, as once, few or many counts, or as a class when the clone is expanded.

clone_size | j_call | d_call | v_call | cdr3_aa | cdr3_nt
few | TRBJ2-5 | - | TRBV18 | CASSPSNYETQYF | TGTGCCAGCTCACCATCAAATTACGAGACCCAGTACTTC
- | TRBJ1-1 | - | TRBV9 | CASSPGTKTEAFF | TGTGCCAGCAGCCCTGGGACAAAGACTGAAGCTTTCTTT
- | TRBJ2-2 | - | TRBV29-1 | CSVDPANTGELFF | TGCAGCGTTGATCCAGCGAACACCGGGGAGCTGTTTTTT
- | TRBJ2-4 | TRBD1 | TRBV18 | CASSGQGEVDIQYF | TGTGCCAGCTCAGGACAGGGAGAGGTGGACATTCAGTACTTC
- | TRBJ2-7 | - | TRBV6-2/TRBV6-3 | CASSYSTGVVYEQYF | TGTGCCAGCAGTTACTCGACGGGAGTGGTCTACGAGCAGTACTTC
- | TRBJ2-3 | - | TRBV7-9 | CASSSRELYGTDTQYF | TGTGCCAGCAGTTCGAGGGAGTTGTACGGCACAGATACGCAGTATTTT
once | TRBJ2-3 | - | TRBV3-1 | CASSQEGGGREDTQYF | TGTGCCAGCAGCCAAGAAGGGGGGGGCCGGGAAGATACGCAGTATTTT
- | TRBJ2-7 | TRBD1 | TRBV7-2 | CTSSSTQGTGREQYF | TGTACCAGCAGCTCTACCCAAGGGACAGGGCGCGAGCAGTACTTC
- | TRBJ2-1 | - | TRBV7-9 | CASDASLSEQFF | TGTGCCAGCGACGCTAGCTTAAGTGAGCAGTTCTTC
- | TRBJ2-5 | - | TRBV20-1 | CSASWGAQGTQYF | TGCAGTGCTAGTTGGGGGGCCCAGGGGACCCAGTACTTC
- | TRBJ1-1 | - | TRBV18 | CASTAQAGEEAFF | TGTGCCAGCACGGCCCAGGCCGGGGAGGAAGCTTTCTTT
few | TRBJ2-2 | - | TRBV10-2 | CASSESRLTGELFF | TGCGCCAGCAGTGAGTCGAGACTAACCGGGGAGCTGTTTTTT
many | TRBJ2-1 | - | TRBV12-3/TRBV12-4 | CASHRRGAGYNEQFF | TGTGCCAGCCACAGACGCGGGGCGGGCTACAATGAGCAGTTCTTC
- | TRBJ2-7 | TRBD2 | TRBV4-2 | CASSQDRNSGDEQYF | TGTGCCAGCAGCCAAGATCGGAATAGCGGGGACGAGCAGTACTTC
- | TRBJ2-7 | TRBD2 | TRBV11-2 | CASRPQTLTSGGYEQYF | TGTGCCAGCAGACCACAGACTCTTACTAGCGGAGGCTACGAGCAGTACTTC
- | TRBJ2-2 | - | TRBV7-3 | CASSFENGELFF | TGTGCCAGCAGCTTCGAAAACGGGGAGCTGTTTTTT
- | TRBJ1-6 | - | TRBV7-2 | CASSLESDSPLHF | TGTGCCAGCAGCTTAGAAAGTGATTCACCCCTCCACTTT
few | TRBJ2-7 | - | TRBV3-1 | CASSQHDRDLEQYF | TGTGCCAGCAGCCAACATGACAGGGACTTGGAGCAGTACTTC
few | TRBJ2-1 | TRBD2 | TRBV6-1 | CASSGNLGTSGKGDEQFF | TGTGCCAGCAGTGGAAACCTGGGGACTAGCGGAAAGGGGGATGAGCAGTTCTTC